This TCR beta chain was captured in a study of blood T cell repertoires in COVID-19. This clone was picked up one time. Losses at the gene ends were 4 bases for V and 9 bases for J; bases not matched to a gene: 11. The CDR3 loop spans 15 amino acids. Per the germline V gene, CDR1 is SNHLY and CDR2 is FYNNEI. Original methodology: Reference gene primer amplification gave estimated nucleated cell counts. Profiled with immunoSEQ multiplex PCR; TCRdb holds only in-frame clones, not every one. The V and J calls and clone size were taken over from that table, and D and trimming were inferred from the DNA. The table lists some 50,000 clones, under 70% of them singletons.

Sequenced sample: peripheral blood. The J gene is TRBJ2-1, the V gene TRBV2; 8 bases agree with TRBD2. The clonotype comes from a woman in her seventies with acute or convalescent COVID-19. The CDR3 DNA reads TGTGCCAGCAGTGTGTGGAGTGGCGGGGGGTCTGAGCAGTTCTTC. Its protein is CASSVWSGGGSEQFF.